This T cell receptor (beta chain) comes out of a study of siplizumab effects on memory and regulatory T cells. Regarding the study as a whole: Mappable CD4+ clones that were alloreactive averaged roughly 69% Treg-derived with siplizumab versus approximately 29% in controls. Suppression by proliferating Tregs derived from siplizumab cultures was not verified.

Trimming took 5 bases from V and 3 from J, leaving 16 bases between them. The CDR3 length is 15 residues. Germline CDR1 is SNHLY and CDR2 is FYNNEI. In the case of this clone: Its antigen remains unidentified.

TCR templates numbering 90,000 to 100,000 were assayed per sample. Sequencing was performed with immunoSEQ multiplex PCR; in TCRdb, only in-frame clones are kept and a portion is missing. Seen here are around 100,000 clones, about 94% observed once, and the top ten hold approximately 0.62%. The specimen was Tregs sorted from blood. This chain connects TRBV2 to TRBJ1-1; no definite D call. The clonotype comes from a human donor in good health. The CDR3 DNA reads TGTGCCAGCAGTACCGTGAAGGTTTTGTACACTGAAGCTTTCTTT. Its translation is CASSTVKVLYTEAFF.